This TCR beta chain emerged from a study of blood T cell repertoires in COVID-19. Overall study: T cells, B-cell-depleted T cells, or PBMCs supplied cDNA or gDNA.

CDR3 length: 16 amino acids. V gave up 4 bases and J gave up 8 bases; unmatched junction bases: 9. Germline CDR1 SGHTA, CDR2 FQGNSA. Original methodology: Amplifying reference gene primers gave estimates of nucleated cell counts. Data came from immunoSEQ multiplex PCR; TCRdb stores just in-frame clones and leaves some out. V and J calls and clone size are as listed in that table; D and trimming were resolved from the DNA. The data hold almost 500,000 clones, with less than 90% observed a single time. V gene TRBV7-2 combines with J gene TRBJ2-1; the match to TRBD2 covers 12 bases. This TCR derives from a woman aged 60-75 years who had recovered from COVID-19. Sequencing input: PBMCs or T cells enriched from blood (not recorded which). The CDR3 DNA is TGTGCCAGCAGCTCCCCCGGACTAGCGGGGTACCATGAGCAGTTCTTC. Translated, it gives CASSSPGLAGYHEQFF.